This TCR beta chain was sequenced for a study of shared clonotypes between healthy human individuals. For this clone: The target antigen is unknown.

Assay execution took place at the deep level. Unsorted PBMCs provided DNA that was sequenced on ten immunoSEQ deep assay plates. Clones were read by immunoSEQ multiplex PCR, and TCRdb kept only the in-frame ones, dropping some. The table has around 440,000 clones, 70% to 80% seen once. CDR3 length: 13 amino acids. Germline CDR1 MDHEN, CDR2 SYDVKM. Deletions cut 2 bases from V and 2 bases from J, with 5 bases between. Findings and limits, study-wide: Since donors were few, the genetic and exposure-history diversity represented was limited.

The source is a middle-aged woman in good health. Some clones in this sample may be carry-over from other donors' samples. Input material: PBMCs. The chain carries TRBV28 and TRBJ2-3; D is undetermined. CDR3 loop: CASSLVDTDTQYF. DNA of the CDR3: TGTGCCAGCAGTTTAGTAGACACAGATACGCAGTATTTT.